This passage covers 19 T cell receptor beta chains from one sample sequenced in a study of T cells in Graves' hyperthyroidism and ophthalmopathy. Amplified TCR beta CDR3 regions came from RNA transcripts. When the TCR CDR3 underwent first-round RT-PCR, the HTBI primer set was used. TCRdb analysed the multiplex PCR reads with MiXCR anew, one entry per CDR3 protein. The table lists under 650,000 distinct CDR3 sequences, roughly 15% of them singletons. The specimen was blood. These receptor sequences come from a woman in her twenties or thirties with Graves' hyperthyroidism.

This clonotype was counted ten times or more. The chain combines TRBV12-3 or TRBV12-4 with TRBJ2-2; the match to TRBD2 covers 11 bases. The CDR3 is 16 amino acids. Trimming took 2 bases from V and 6 from J; bases not matched to a gene: 5. CDR3 amino acids: CASSLIGLAGAGELFF. CDR3 bases: TGTGCCAGCAGTTTAATCGGACTAGCGGGTGCCGGGGAGCTGTTTTTT.

This chain connects TRBV5-6 to TRBJ2-7, with D uncertain. V lost 2 bases and J lost 5, with 8 bases in between. The CDR3 totals 12 residues. CDR1 and CDR2 (germline): SGHDT, YYEEEE. In DNA form, the CDR3 reads TGTGCCAGCAGCTTAAACTTCAACGAGCAGTACTTC. Amino acids: CASSLNFNEQYF.

This clonotype was seen at least ten times. This chain connects TRBV7-3 to TRBJ2-1; D unresolved. Between the trimmed V and J ends, which lost 5 bases and 2 bases, there was a span of 7 bases. In germline, CDR1 is SGHTA, CDR2 FQGTGA. This CDR3 region has 13 residues. The CDR3 loop reads CASSPEAYNEQFF. The CDR3 nucleotides are TGTGCCAGCAGCCCCGAGGCCTACAATGAGCAGTTCTTC. The whole variable domain, remainder taken from reference TRBV7-3 and TRBJ2-1, is GAGVSQTPSNKVTEKGKYVELRCDPISGHTALYWYRQSLGQGPEFLIYFQGTGAADDSGLPNDRFFAVRPEGSVSTLKIQRTERGDSAVYLCASSPEAYNEQFFGPGTRLTVL.

In its sample, this clonotype was seen many times. Here the CDR3 reads CATSGPRWLDNEQFF. DNA for the CDR3: TGTGCCACCAGTGGCCCTAGGTGGTTGGACAATGAGCAGTTCTTC. The gene calls are TRBV24-1 and TRBJ2-1, with D uncertain. CDR1 KGHDR and CDR2 SFDVKD come from the germline V gene. The V end lost 5 bases, the J end lost 5 bases, and 15 bases lay between the germline ends. The CDR3 covers 15 residues.

This clonotype occurred a few times. The chain recombines TRBV27 with TRBJ2-3; the D gene could be TRBD1 or TRBD2 (5 bases each). Germline V CDR1 and CDR2: MNHEY, SMNVEV (reference sequence). The CDR3 loop spans 14 amino acids. V was clipped by 4 bases and J by 3 bases, with 11 bases between them. Written as DNA, the CDR3 is TGTGCCAGCAGTTATGCAGGGACGACAGATACGCAGTATTTT. As protein: CASSYAGTTDTQYF.

This clonotype turned up a few times. V usage is TRBV20-1 and J usage is TRBJ1-4; possibly TRBD1 for D (5 bases). The germline V and J ends were trimmed by 5 bases and 6 bases, with 16 bases remaining between them. Germline CDR1 reads DFQATT; CDR2 reads SNEGSKA (reference sequence). The CDR3 is 14 amino acids. DNA of the CDR3: TGCAGTGCTGACCCCGGGACGGATTATGAAAAACTGTTTTTT. Residues: CSADPGTDYEKLFF.

This clonotype was recorded many times. The chain joins TRBV6-5 to TRBJ2-3; D perhaps matches TRBD2 (5 bases). This CDR3 contains 18 residues. Between the trimmed V and J ends, which lost 2 bases and 2 bases, there was a span of 20 bases. Germline V gene lookup returns CDR1 MNHEY and CDR2 SVGAGI. DNA for the CDR3: TGTGCCAGCAGTTACGCCCCGGAGGCGGCAATACTCACAGATACGCAGTATTTT. Its translation: CASSYAPEAAILTDTQYF.

This clonotype was detected only once. The chain joins TRBV11-3 to TRBJ2-1; D tentatively reads TRBD1 or TRBD2 (5 bases each). The CDR3 totals 14 residues. CDR1 SGHNT and CDR2 YENEEA come from the germline V gene. V shed 5 bases and J shed 5 bases, with 13 bases lying between them. The CDR3 nucleotides are TGTGCCAGCAGCGACGGGACCATGGACAATGAGCAGTTCTTC. Translating gives CASSDGTMDNEQFF.

This clonotype was counted between two and nine times. J is TRBJ2-7 and V is TRBV24-1; the match to TRBD2 covers 11 bases. The CDR3 length is 18 residues. The V and J ends lost 2 bases and 4 bases, in that order; junction bases with no gene match: 12. Germline assignment: CDR1 KGHDR and CDR2 SFDVKD. The CDR3 protein is CATSDSDVLAGGYYEQYF. The CDR3 DNA sequence: TGTGCCACCAGTGATTCCGATGTGCTAGCGGGAGGTTATTACGAGCAGTACTTC.

This clonotype appeared a few times. V gene TRBV25-1 combines with J gene TRBJ2-7, with D hard to call. Germline V gene lookup returns CDR1 MGHDK and CDR2 SYGVNS. The CDR3 extends over 13 amino acids. The V and J ends lost 3 bases and 6 bases respectively, with 12 bases between them. The CDR3: CASSDRLRGEQYF. The CDR3 region has the DNA TGTGCCAGCAGTGACAGGCTCCGTGGCGAGCAGTACTTC.

This clonotype was seen at least ten times. This chain joins TRBV10-1 and TRBJ2-7; TRBD1 agrees at 9 bases. The V and J ends lost 4 bases and 6 bases, in that order; junction bases with no gene match: 7. Germline CDR1 WNHNN, CDR2 SYGVQD (reference sequence). This CDR3 is 14 amino acids long. DNA of the CDR3: TGCGCCAGCAGTGCCGGGACAGGGATCAGCGAGCAGTACTTC. Protein: CASSAGTGISEQYF.

This clonotype was seen more than once but under ten times. This rearrangement joins TRBV4-3 to TRBJ1-1; 7 bases map to TRBD1. Per the germline V gene, CDR1 is LGHNA and CDR2 is YSLEER. Germline trimming cut 1 base from V and 8 bases from J; bases unmatched to any gene: 13. The CDR3 consists of 16 residues. CDR3 protein: CASSQGEGTAPGEAFF. The CDR3 DNA follows: TGCGCCAGCAGCCAAGGAGAGGGGACAGCCCCGGGGGAAGCTTTCTTT.

This clonotype showed up many times. V and J are TRBV20-1 and TRBJ1-1, with TRBD1 matching 9 bases. With V trimmed by 6 bases and J by 3 bases, 8 bases remained unmatched. CDR3 size: 14 residues. From germline, CDR1 is DFQATT and CDR2 SNEGSKA (reference sequence). CDR3 region: CSANKQGAYTEAFF. The CDR3 region has the DNA TGCAGTGCAAATAAACAGGGGGCTTACACTGAAGCTTTCTTT.

The rearrangement uses TRBV18 and TRBJ1-2; D is undetermined. The CDR3 is 15 amino acids. CDR1 KGHSH and CDR2 LQKENI come from the germline V gene. Trimming cost V 2 bases and J 1 base, with 11 bases left between them. The CDR3 protein is CASSPAREFNYGYTF. The DNA of the CDR3 is TGTGCCAGCTCACCAGCGAGAGAGTTTAACTATGGCTACACCTTC.

This clonotype was recorded a few times. V and J are TRBV6-1 and TRBJ2-7; possible D gene TRBD1, 6 bases. Trimming removed 5 bases at V and 0 bases at J, with 14 bases between. This CDR3 region has 15 residues. Germline CDR1 reads MNHNS; CDR2 reads SASEGT. The CDR3 DNA is TGTGCCAGCAGTTTTGGGGGCCACCGCTCCTACGAGCAGTACTTC. Translation gives CASSFGGHRSYEQYF.

The table lists this clonotype with many counts. This chain uses TRBV27 with TRBJ2-7; 15 bases are a match to TRBD2. Losses at the gene ends were 4 bases for V and 0 bases for J; bases not matched to a gene: 7. Germline V gene data show CDR1 as MNHEY and CDR2 as SMNVEV (reference sequence). This CDR3 has 18 residues. Here the CDR3 DNA reads TGTGCCAGCAGTTCCCCGGGACTAGCGGGAGGATCCTCCTACGAGCAGTACTTC. Translated, it gives CASSSPGLAGGSSYEQYF.

The genes are TRBV24-1 and TRBJ1-1; a possible D gene is TRBD1 (6 bases). V was shortened by 7 bases and J by 1 base, with 9 bases between the two germline ends. The CDR3 runs 13 residues. Germline CDR1 reads KGHDR; CDR2 reads SFDVKD. The CDR3 is CATRRTENTEAFF. For the CDR3, the DNA is TGTGCCACCAGAAGGACAGAGAACACTGAAGCTTTCTTT.

This clonotype showed up many times. J is TRBJ2-7 and V is TRBV20-1; TRBD1 matches 10 bases. Germline loops: CDR1 DFQATT, CDR2 SNEGSKA (reference sequence). Trimming removed 4 bases from V and 5 bases from J; junction bases left unmatched: 8. The CDR3 spans 14 residues. The CDR3 DNA is TGCAGTGCTATAGACAGGGGGCTGGAAAACGAGCAGTACTTC. Translation: CSAIDRGLENEQYF.

In its sample, this clonotype was seen a few times. V gene TRBV20-1 combines with J gene TRBJ1-2; maybe TRBD1 (5 bases). V lost 0 bases, J lost 8 bases, and 16 bases lay in between. CDR1 and CDR2 from the germline V gene are DFQATT and SNEGSKA (reference sequence). The CDR3 runs 14 residues. For the CDR3, the DNA is TGCAGTGCTAGAGATATCGGGGCTCCGGGCGGCTACACCTTC. Translation gives CSARDIGAPGGYTF.